The present TCR beta chain was sequenced within a study of PD-1 blockade in classical Hodgkin lymphoma. As to time point: cycle 4 day 1 (C4D1), after 6 weeks of nivolumab. Every patient relapsed after autologous stem cell transplantation, and brentuximab vedotin exposure varied. Negative selection with magnets was how CD8+ T cells were isolated from the thawed PBMCs. This table comes from immunoSEQ multiplex PCR, and its TCRdb copy is limited to in-frame clones, with some not included. The repertoire has around 6,000 clones, roughly two thirds of them found once; the top ten carry roughly 13%. V dropped 2 bases and J dropped 2; count of bases not matched to a gene: 1. The CDR3 is made up of 14 amino acids. Germline values: CDR1 ENHRY, CDR2 SYGVKD.

The J gene is TRBJ2-7, the V gene TRBV10-3; 9 nucleotides line up with TRBD2. The TCR originated in a human donor with classical Hodgkin lymphoma. This material consisted of CD8+ T cells from blood, taken before the fourth cycle of nivolumab. The CDR3 loop is CAISELAGTYEQYF. The CDR3 nucleotides are TGTGCCATCAGTGAGCTAGCGGGGACCTACGAGCAGTACTTC.